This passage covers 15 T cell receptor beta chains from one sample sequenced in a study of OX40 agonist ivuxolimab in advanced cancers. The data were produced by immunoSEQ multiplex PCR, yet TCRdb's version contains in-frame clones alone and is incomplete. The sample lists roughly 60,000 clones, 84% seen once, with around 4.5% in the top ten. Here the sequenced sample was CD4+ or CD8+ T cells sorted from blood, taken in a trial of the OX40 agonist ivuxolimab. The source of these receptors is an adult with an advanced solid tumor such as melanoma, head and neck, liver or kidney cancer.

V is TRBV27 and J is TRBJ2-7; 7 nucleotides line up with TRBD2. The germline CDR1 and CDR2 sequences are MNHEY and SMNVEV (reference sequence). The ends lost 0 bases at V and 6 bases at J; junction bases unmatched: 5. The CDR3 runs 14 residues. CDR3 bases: TGTGCCAGCAGTTTATCGGGAGGGTTCCGCGAGCAGTACTTC. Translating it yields CASSLSGGFREQYF.

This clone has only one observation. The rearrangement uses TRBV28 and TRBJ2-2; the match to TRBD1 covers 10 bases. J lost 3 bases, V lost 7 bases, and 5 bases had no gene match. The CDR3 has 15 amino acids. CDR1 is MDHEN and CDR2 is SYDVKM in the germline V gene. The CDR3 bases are TGTGCCAGCACCCTCGGGACAGGGGACACCGGGGAGCTGTTTTTT. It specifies CASTLGTGDTGELFF.

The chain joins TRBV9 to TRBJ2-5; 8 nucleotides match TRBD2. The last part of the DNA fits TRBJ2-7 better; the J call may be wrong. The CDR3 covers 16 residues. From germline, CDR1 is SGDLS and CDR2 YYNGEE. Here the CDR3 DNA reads TGTGCCAGCAGCGAACACGGGGGGGCGAACTCCTACGAGCAGTACTTC. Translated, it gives CASSEHGGANSYEQYF.

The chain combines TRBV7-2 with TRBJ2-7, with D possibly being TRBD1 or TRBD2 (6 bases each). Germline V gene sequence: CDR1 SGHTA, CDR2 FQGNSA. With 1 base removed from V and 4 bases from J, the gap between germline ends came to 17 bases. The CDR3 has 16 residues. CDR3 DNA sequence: TGTGCCAGCAGCTTAGTCTTTCGGGGGCGCGGGTACGAGCAGTACTTC. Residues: CASSLVFRGRGYEQYF.

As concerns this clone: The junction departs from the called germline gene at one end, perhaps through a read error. The CDR3 DNA is TGTGCCAGCAGTGGGAGGACAGGGATGAATACTGAAGCTTTCTTT. This codes for CASSGRTGMNTEAFF. The chain is built from TRBV25-1 and TRBJ1-1; TRBD1 aligns across 8 bases. CDR3 length: 15 residues. Germline-derived CDR1 and CDR2 are MGHDK and SYGVNS.

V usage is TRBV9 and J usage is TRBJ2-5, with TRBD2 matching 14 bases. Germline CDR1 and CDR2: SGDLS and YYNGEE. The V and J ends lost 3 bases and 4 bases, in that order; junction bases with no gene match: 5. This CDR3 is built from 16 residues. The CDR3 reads CASSAGLAGGRETQYF. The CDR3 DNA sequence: TGTGCCAGCAGCGCTGGACTAGCGGGAGGAAGAGAGACCCAGTACTTC. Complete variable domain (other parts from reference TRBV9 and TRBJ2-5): DSGVTQTPKHLITATGQRVTLRCSPRSGDLSVYWYQQSLDQGLQFLIQYYNGEERAKGNILERFSAQQFPDLHSELNLSSLELGDSALYFCASSAGLAGGRETQYFGPGTRLLVL.

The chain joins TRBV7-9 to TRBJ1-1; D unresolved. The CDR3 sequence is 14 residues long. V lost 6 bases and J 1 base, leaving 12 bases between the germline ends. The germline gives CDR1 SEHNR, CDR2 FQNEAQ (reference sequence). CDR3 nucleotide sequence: TGTGCCAGCAGACGTGGGCCAGCGAACACTGAAGCTTTCTTT. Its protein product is CASRRGPANTEAFF.

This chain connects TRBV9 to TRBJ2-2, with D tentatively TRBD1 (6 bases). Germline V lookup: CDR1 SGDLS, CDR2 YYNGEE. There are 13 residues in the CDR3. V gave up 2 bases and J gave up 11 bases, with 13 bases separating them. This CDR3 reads CASSVQGRRELFF. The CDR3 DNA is TGTGCCAGCAGCGTCCAGGGGCGGAGAGAGCTGTTTTTT.

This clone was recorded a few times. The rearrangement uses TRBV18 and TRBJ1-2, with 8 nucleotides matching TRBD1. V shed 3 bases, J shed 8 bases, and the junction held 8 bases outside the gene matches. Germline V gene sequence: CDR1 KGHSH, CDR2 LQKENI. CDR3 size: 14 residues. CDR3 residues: CASSPEDRVGGYTF. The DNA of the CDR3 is TGTGCCAGCTCACCGGAGGACAGGGTGGGAGGCTACACCTTC.

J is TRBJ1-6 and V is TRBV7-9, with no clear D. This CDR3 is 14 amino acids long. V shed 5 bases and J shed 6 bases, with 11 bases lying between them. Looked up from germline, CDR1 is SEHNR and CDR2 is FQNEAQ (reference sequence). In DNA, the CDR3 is TGTGCCAGCAGCCCCGGGGAACCTAATTCACCCCTCCACTTT. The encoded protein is CASSPGEPNSPLHF.

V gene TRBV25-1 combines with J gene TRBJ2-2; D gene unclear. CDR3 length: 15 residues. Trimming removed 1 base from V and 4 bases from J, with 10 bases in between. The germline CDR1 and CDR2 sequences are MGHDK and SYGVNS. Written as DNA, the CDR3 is TGTGCCAGCAGTGAATCAGCACAGTTCACCGGGGAGCTGTTTTTT. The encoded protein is CASSESAQFTGELFF.

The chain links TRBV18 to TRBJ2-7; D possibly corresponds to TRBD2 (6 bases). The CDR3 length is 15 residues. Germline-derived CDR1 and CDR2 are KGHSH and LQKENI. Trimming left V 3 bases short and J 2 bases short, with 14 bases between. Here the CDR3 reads CASSPSAGTPYEQYF. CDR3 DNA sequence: TGTGCCAGCTCACCGTCCGCGGGGACCCCCTACGAGCAGTACTTC.

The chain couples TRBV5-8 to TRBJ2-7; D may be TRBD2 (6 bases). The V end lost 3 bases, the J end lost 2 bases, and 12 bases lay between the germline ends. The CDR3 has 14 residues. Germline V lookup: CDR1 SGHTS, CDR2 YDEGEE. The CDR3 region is CASSSTGSTYEQYF. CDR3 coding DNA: TGTGCCAGCAGCTCAACCGGGAGTACCTACGAGCAGTACTTC.

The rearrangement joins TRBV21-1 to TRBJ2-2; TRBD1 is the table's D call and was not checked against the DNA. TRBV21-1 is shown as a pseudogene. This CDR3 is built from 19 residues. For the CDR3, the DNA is TGTGCCAGCAGCGCGGGGACAGGGGGTTCCCCCCTGAACACCGGGGAGCTGTTTTTT. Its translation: CASSAGTGGSPLNTGELFF.

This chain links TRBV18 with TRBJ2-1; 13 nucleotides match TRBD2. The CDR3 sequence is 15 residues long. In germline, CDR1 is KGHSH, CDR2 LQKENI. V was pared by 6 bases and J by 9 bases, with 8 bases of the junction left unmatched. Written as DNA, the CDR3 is TGTGCCAGCTCTTTGACTAGCGGGGGGCAAAGTGAGCAGTTCTTC. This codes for CASSLTSGGQSEQFF.